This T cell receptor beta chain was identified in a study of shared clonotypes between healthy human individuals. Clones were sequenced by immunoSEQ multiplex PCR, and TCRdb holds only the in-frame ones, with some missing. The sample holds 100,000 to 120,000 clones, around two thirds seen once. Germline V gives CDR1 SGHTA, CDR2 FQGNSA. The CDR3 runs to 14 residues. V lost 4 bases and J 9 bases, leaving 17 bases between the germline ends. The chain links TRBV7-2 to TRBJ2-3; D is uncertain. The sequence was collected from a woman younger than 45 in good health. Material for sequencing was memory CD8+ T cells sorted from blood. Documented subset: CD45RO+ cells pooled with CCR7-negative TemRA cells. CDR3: CASSSSTTPETQYF. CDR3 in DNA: TGTGCCAGCAGCTCATCGACCACCCCCGAGACGCAGTATTTT.